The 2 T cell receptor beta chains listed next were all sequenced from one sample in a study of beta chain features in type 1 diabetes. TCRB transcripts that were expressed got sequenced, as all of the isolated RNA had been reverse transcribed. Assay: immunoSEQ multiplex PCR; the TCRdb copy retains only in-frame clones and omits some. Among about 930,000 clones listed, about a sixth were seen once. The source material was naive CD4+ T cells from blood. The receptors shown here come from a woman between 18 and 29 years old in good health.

The CDR3 DNA sequence: TGTGCCAGCAGAATGACTAGCGGCACCGGGGAGCTGTTTTTT. Translating it yields CASRMTSGTGELFF. The chain carries TRBV7-3 and TRBJ2-2; 9 positions agree with TRBD2. The V gene end was trimmed by 6 bases and the J gene end by 4 bases; junction bases not matched to a gene: 3. Germline CDR1 and CDR2: SGHTA and FQGTGA. This CDR3 comprises 14 residues.

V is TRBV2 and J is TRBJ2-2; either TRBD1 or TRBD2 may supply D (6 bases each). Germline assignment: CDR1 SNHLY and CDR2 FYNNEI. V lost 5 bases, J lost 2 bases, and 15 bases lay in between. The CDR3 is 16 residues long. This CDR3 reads CASSPRRDTNTGELFF. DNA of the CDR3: TGTGCCAGCAGTCCAAGGCGGGACACCAACACCGGGGAGCTGTTTTTT.